The sequence of this T cell receptor beta chain was determined in a study of T cell repertoires in cytomegalovirus infection. The germline V gene encodes CDR1 SEHNR and CDR2 FQNEAQ (reference sequence). This CDR3 region has 13 residues. The V segment lost 8 bases and the J segment 7 bases; nucleotides outside the gene matches: 5. Each CDR3 protein is one row after TCRdb ran MiXCR on the reads. The profile covers 100,000 or so distinct CDR3 sequences, with 23% appearing a single time and about 39% taken by the ten largest. This receptor was identified in a human donor in good health (CMV status not recorded). Some clones in this sample may be carry-over from other donors' samples. Sequences were obtained from CD8+ T cells from PBMCs. The rearrangement joins TRBV7-9 to TRBJ2-3, with 11 bases identical to TRBD2. The CDR3 coding sequence is TGTGCCAGCGAGACTAGCGGGGCGAATACGCAGTATTTT. Its translation is CASETSGANTQYF.